The rows below give T cell receptor beta chains drawn from one sample of a study of control samples from healthy donors and cancer patients. The table came from immunoSEQ multiplex PCR; TCRdb's copy has only in-frame clones and leaves some out. The sample yields 150,000 or so clones, roughly 93% seen once. The sequenced material came from blood. These receptors came from a young man in good health. The CDR3 runs from the conserved cysteine through the conserved F or W. Fields, in order: clone size, D gene, V gene, J gene, CDR3 protein, CDR3 DNA. A D gene is named only where the DNA matches it firmly. Size is omitted from some rows. Given values are once, few, many or a class for expanded clones.

-	-	TRBV12-3/TRBV12-4	TRBJ2-7	CASSAVSGYEQYF	TGTGCCAGCAGTGCAGTTAGCGGCTACGAGCAGTACTTC
-	TRBD2	TRBV24-1	TRBJ2-3	CATSDRTPTSRVATDTQYF	TGTGCCACCAGTGATCGCACCCCGACTAGCCGCGTGGCCACAGATACGCAGTATTTT
-	TRBD2	TRBV28	TRBJ2-1	CASTLTSDRSDEQFF	TGTGCCAGCACCTTGACTAGCGACCGGTCCGATGAGCAGTTCTTC
-	TRBD1	TRBV19	TRBJ1-1	CASSMGGLTGKNTEAFF	TGTGCCAGTAGTATGGGTGGCCTGACAGGGAAGAACACTGAAGCTTTCTTT
-	-	TRBV2	TRBJ1-1	CASSGDNTEAFF	TGTGCCAGCAGCGGGGACAACACTGAAGCTTTCTTT
-	TRBD1	TRBV9	TRBJ2-5	CASSYNILMPGQRQETQYF	TGTGCCAGCAGCTACAACATACTTATGCCGGGACAGCGGCAAGAGACCCAGTACTTC
-	TRBD2	TRBV4-2	TRBJ2-1	CASSQEASGIYNEQFF	TGTGCCAGCAGCCAAGAGGCTAGCGGGATATACAATGAGCAGTTCTTC
-	-	TRBV5-1	TRBJ2-5	CASSLTGGIWETQYF	TGCGCCAGCAGCTTGACGGGGGGCATTTGGGAGACCCAGTACTTC
-	TRBD2	TRBV28	TRBJ2-3	CASSLNLGRGDRTDTQYF	TGTGCCAGCTCCCTCAACCTGGGGCGGGGGGACCGCACAGATACGCAGTATTTT
once	TRBD2	TRBV5-4	TRBJ2-3	CASSGSGNTDTQYF	TGTGCCAGCAGCGGGAGCGGGAACACAGATACGCAGTATTTT
-	TRBD1	TRBV3-1/TRBV3-2	TRBJ2-2	CASNYRGTGELFF	TGTGCCAGCAACTACAGGGGGACCGGGGAGCTGTTTTTT
-	-	TRBV12-3/TRBV12-4	TRBJ1-5	CASSLTGGQPQHF	TGTGCCAGCAGTTTAACGGGGGGGCAGCCCCAGCATTTT
-	TRBD2	TRBV28	TRBJ2-7	CASRWTSGIRPYEQYF	TGTGCCAGCAGGTGGACTAGCGGGATCAGACCCTACGAGCAGTACTTC
-	TRBD1	TRBV7-9	TRBJ2-2	CASSTTGETISGELFF	TGTGCCAGCAGCACAACAGGGGAAACGATCTCCGGGGAGCTGTTTTTT
-	-	TRBV7-9	TRBJ1-5	CASSRGGQPQHF	TGTGCCAGCTCACGGGGGGGTCAGCCCCAGCATTTT
-	TRBD2	TRBV5-1	TRBJ2-7	CASKLAEGPYEQYF	TGCGCCAGCAAACTAGCGGAGGGACCCTACGAGCAGTACTTC
few	-	TRBV19	TRBJ1-5	CASSIAPHQPQHF	TGTGCCAGTAGTATAGCCCCTCATCAGCCCCAGCATTTT
-	TRBD1	TRBV30	TRBJ1-2	CAWSLGQGHGYTF	TGTGCCTGGAGTTTGGGACAGGGCCATGGCTACACCTTC
-	-	TRBV27	TRBJ2-2	CASSLLGVTNTGELFF	TGTGCCAGCAGTTTATTGGGGGTAACGAACACCGGGGAGCTGTTTTTT
-	-	TRBV28	TRBJ2-7	CASSFSGRQTARGEQYF	TGTGCCAGCAGTTTTTCGGGGAGACAGACTGCTAGGGGCGAGCAGTACTTC
-	TRBD1	TRBV2	TRBJ1-4	CASSQQGLNEKLFF	TGTGCCAGCAGTCAACAGGGGCTGAATGAAAAACTGTTTTTT
-	-	TRBV30	TRBJ1-1	CACLTGRRNTEAFF	TGTGCCTGCCTCACGGGACGGCGGAACACTGAAGCTTTCTTT
-	TRBD1	TRBV7-9	TRBJ1-2	CASSLSFGGQGAGGYTF	TGTGCCAGCAGCTTATCCTTCGGCGGACAGGGGGCAGGGGGCTACACCTTC
-	TRBD2	TRBV14	TRBJ2-4	CASSPDSGRPGENIQYF	TGTGCCAGCAGCCCTGATAGCGGGAGGCCCGGGGAAAACATTCAGTACTTC
-	-	TRBV5-4	TRBJ1-2	CASSLLARDGYTF	TGTGCCAGCAGCTTGCTGGCCCGGGATGGCTACACCTTC
-	-	TRBV30	TRBJ1-5	CAWSVFSNQPQHF	TGTGCCTGGAGTGTATTCAGCAATCAGCCCCAGCATTTT
-	TRBD1	TRBV7-9	TRBJ2-3	CASIRGPSTDTQYF	TGTGCCAGCATCAGGGGGCCGAGCACAGATACGCAGTATTTT
-	-	TRBV19	TRBJ1-4	CASRTLPGEKLFF	TGTGCCAGTCGGACACTCCCGGGTGAAAAACTGTTTTTT
-	-	TRBV21-1	TRBJ2-7	CASSYQSRTSGRSDSYEQYF	TGTGCCAGCAGCTACCAATCCCGGACTAGCGGCCGATCAGACTCCTACGAGCAGTACTTC
once	-	TRBV4-2	TRBJ1-2	CASSQDSGGSYGYTF	TGTGCCAGCAGCCAAGATTCCGGGGGAAGCTATGGCTACACCTTC
many	-	TRBV2	TRBJ1-6	CASSDGGVSPLHF	TGTGCCAGCAGTGATGGGGGCGTGTCACCCCTCCACTTT
-	TRBD1	TRBV29-1	TRBJ1-5	CSVELEGTGNQPQHF	TGCAGCGTTGAATTGGAAGGGACAGGCAATCAGCCCCAGCATTTT
-	-	TRBV10-3	TRBJ1-4	CAISEIRVKTANEKLFF	TGTGCCATCAGTGAGATAAGGGTTAAAACGGCTAATGAAAAACTGTTTTTT
-	-	TRBV4-3	TRBJ1-2	CASSQELRVGYTF	TGCGCCAGCAGCCAAGAGCTACGGGTAGGCTACACCTTC
-	-	TRBV30	TRBJ2-3	CAWSLTALSKDTQYF	TGTGCCTGGAGCCTAACAGCCCTCTCGAAAGATACGCAGTATTTT
-	-	TRBV29-1	TRBJ1-1	CSVSSPTKDRTPNTEAFF	TGCAGCGTTTCGTCCCCCACAAAGGACAGAACCCCGAACACTGAAGCTTTCTTT
-	-	TRBV4-1	TRBJ1-2	CASSQDWRKERLYGYTF	TGCGCCAGCAGCCAAGACTGGCGTAAGGAGCGCCTCTATGGCTACACCTTC
-	-	TRBV7-6	TRBJ2-3	CASSFGGSRTDTQYF	TGTGCCAGCAGCTTCGGGGGCTCCCGAACAGATACGCAGTATTTT
-	-	TRBV18	TRBJ2-5	CASSPRSIQETQYF	TGTGCCAGCTCACCACGCAGCATCCAAGAGACCCAGTACTTC
-	-	TRBV5-1	TRBJ1-2	CASSPGPSGGYTF	TGCGCCAGCAGCCCTGGGCCCTCGGGCGGCTACACCTTC
-	-	TRBV7-7	TRBJ2-5	CASSLTGRGETQYF	TGTGCTAGCAGCTTAACAGGGCGCGGGGAGACCCAGTACTTC
-	-	TRBV7-3	TRBJ2-1	CASSPSPSNEQFF	TGTGCCAGCAGCCCTAGTCCTAGCAATGAGCAGTTCTTC
-	TRBD1	TRBV30	TRBJ1-2	CAWSAGTGNYGYTF	TGTGCCTGGAGCGCCGGGACAGGGAACTATGGCTACACCTTC
-	TRBD2	TRBV13	TRBJ2-3	CASSLGFRTRKDHATDTQYF	TGTGCCAGCAGCCTAGGCTTTCGGACTAGAAAGGACCACGCCACAGATACGCAGTATTTT
-	-	TRBV11-2	TRBJ1-3	CASSQAGGNTIYF	TGTGCCAGCAGCCAAGCGGGGGGAAACACCATATATTTT
-	TRBD2	TRBV6-6	TRBJ2-6	CASVGGVSGANVLTF	TGTGCCAGCGTTGGGGGGGTCTCTGGGGCCAACGTCCTGACTTTC
-	TRBD1	TRBV20-1	TRBJ1-4	CSASDEQGVREKLFF	TGCAGTGCTAGTGACGAACAGGGGGTTCGGGAAAAACTGTTTTTT
once	-	TRBV7-2	TRBJ1-1	CASSSDVGPNTEAFF	TGTGCCAGCAGCTCCGATGTGGGGCCGAACACTGAAGCTTTCTTT
-	-	TRBV2	TRBJ1-3	CASSVRGSGPGNTIYF	TGTGCCAGCAGTGTCAGGGGTTCTGGGCCTGGAAACACCATATATTTT